The clone carrying this T cell receptor beta chain was counted many times. What it binds is unknown. TCR beta CDR3 sequences were amplified from RNA transcripts. The primer set for the first-round RT-PCR of the TCR CDR3 was HTBI. Each CDR3 protein gets one entry after TCRdb re-called the multiplex PCR reads with MiXCR. Found here are around 450,000 distinct CDR3 sequences, roughly 14% of them singletons; the top ten hold approximately 7.5%. Hyperthyroidism patients were newly diagnosed, had disease duration under 2 months, and were aged 18 to 65 years. The sample originates from a study of T cells in Graves' hyperthyroidism and ophthalmopathy. Findings and limits, study-wide: It was a median approximately 6.9 months before onset that the model predicted ophthalmopathy. Appearing also in blood were most of the thyroid clonotypes expanded above 0.001.

Germline trimming cut 4 bases from V and 7 bases from J; bases unmatched to any gene: 5. CDR1 is SGHTA, CDR2 FQGTGA, per germline. This CDR3 contains 16 residues. The chain couples TRBV7-3 to TRBJ2-1, with 15 bases identical to TRBD2. This sequence originates from a woman between 18 and 29 years old with Graves' hyperthyroidism. The sequenced sample was blood. The CDR3 nucleotides are TGTGCCAGCAGCTCCTGGACTAGCGGGGGGGGAAATGAGCAGTTCTTC. Its translation is CASSSWTSGGGNEQFF.